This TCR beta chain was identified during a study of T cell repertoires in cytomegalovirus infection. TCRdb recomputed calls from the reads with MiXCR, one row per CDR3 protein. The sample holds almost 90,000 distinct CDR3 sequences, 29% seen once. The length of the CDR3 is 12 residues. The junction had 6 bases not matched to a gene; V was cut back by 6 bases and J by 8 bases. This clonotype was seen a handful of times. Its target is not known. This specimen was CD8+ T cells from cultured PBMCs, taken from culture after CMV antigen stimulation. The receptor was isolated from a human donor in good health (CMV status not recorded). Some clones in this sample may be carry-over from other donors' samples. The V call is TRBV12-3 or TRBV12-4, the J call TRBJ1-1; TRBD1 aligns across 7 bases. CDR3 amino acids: CASSSPGQEAFF. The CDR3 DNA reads TGTGCCAGCAGCAGTCCGGGACAGGAAGCTTTCTTT.